These T cell receptor beta chains were read from a single sample in a study of tumor and adjacent non-tumor tissue in lung cancer. TCRdb reprocessed the multiplex PCR reads with MiXCR, giving one entry per CDR3 protein. The table has roughly 90,000 distinct CDR3 sequences, around three quarters seen once. The sequenced sample consisted of distant non-tumor lung tissue. These receptors were collected from a woman aged 45-59 years with non-small cell lung cancer. Each CDR3 is given with its conserved first and last residue. A D gene is named only where the DNA matches it firmly. Size is omitted from some rows. Given values are once, few, many or a class for expanded clones.

V	size	J	D	DNA	CDR3
TRBV9	many	TRBJ2-5	TRBD2	TGTGCCAGCAGCGTAGAGGAGACTAGCGGGCTAGAGACCCAGTACTTC	CASSVEETSGLETQYF
TRBV11-2	NA	TRBJ2-7	NA	TGTGCCAGCAGCTTAAAGAGCTTCAATGAGCAGTACTTC	CASSLKSFNEQYF
TRBV5-4	NA	TRBJ2-3	NA	TGTGCCAGCAGCTTGGGCATGACTGCAGACTCCCGCACAGATACGCAGTATTTT	CASSLGMTADSRTDTQYF
TRBV29-1	NA	TRBJ2-2	TRBD2	TGCAGCGTGATGACTAGCAGGAGGGAATGCACTGGGGAGCTGTTATTT	CSVMTSRRECTGELLF
TRBV7-9	many	TRBJ2-1	TRBD2	TGTGCCAGCAGCTTAAAAGGTAGCGGGGGCCACAATGAGCAGTTCTTC	CASSLKGSGGHNEQFF
TRBV12-3/TRBV12-4	NA	TRBJ1-3	NA	TGTGCCCTTCCCAGACCGGGATCTGGAGAAACCGTATATTTT	CALPRPGSGETVYF
TRBV28	few	TRBJ2-1	NA	TGTGTCAGTAGTTCAGGCACTAGGGGGATTAAGTTCTTC	CVSSSGTRGIKFF
TRBV10-1	NA	TRBJ2-5	NA	TGCGCCAGACCCACTACGAGAGAGACCCATTACTTC	CARPTTRETHYF
TRBV12-3/TRBV12-4	NA	TRBJ2-1	NA	TGTACCAGGAGTTTAGTGGGCAATGAGCAGTTCTTC	CTRSLVGNEQFF
TRBV6-6	NA	TRBJ2-3	NA	TGTGCTAGCAGAAGAGTAGCGAGCACAGATACGCAGTATTTT	CASRRVASTDTQYF
TRBV4-2	NA	TRBJ1-5	NA	TGTGCCAGCAGGCAAGACCCCACTAGCAATCACCCCCAGCATTTT	CASRQDPTSNHPQHF
TRBV11-2	NA	TRBJ1-1	NA	TGTGCCAACAGCTTAGAGCCGGGGGCAAACACTGGAGCTTTCTTT	CANSLEPGANTGAFF
TRBV15	few	TRBJ2-5	NA	TGTGTCACCAGCAAACGAGGGCCAGGGTACCAAGAGACCCAGTACTTC	CVTSKRGPGYQETQYF
TRBV4-1	once	TRBJ2-1	NA	TGCGCCAGCAGCCAAGACGGGACAAGGTTGTTCAGGTACAATGAGCAGTTCTTC	CASSQDGTRLFRYNEQFF
TRBV7-3	many	TRBJ2-1	TRBD2	TGTGCCAGCAGCTTAGATGGTGCGGGAGTTCCTGAGCAGTTCTTC	CASSLDGAGVPEQFF
TRBV12-3/TRBV12-4	once	TRBJ2-1	NA	TGTGCCAGCAGATTAGTAGGGAGTTTGCACAATGAGCAGTTCTTT	CASRLVGSLHNEQFF
TRBV6-6	NA	TRBJ2-5	NA	TGTGCCAGCAGCCACTCTATAGAGGGAGTAAATCAAGAGACCCAGTACTTC	CASSHSIEGVNQETQYF
TRBV11-1	NA	TRBJ2-7	NA	TGTGCCAGCAGCTTTGCGGTAACGAGCGAGCAGTATTTC	CASSFAVTSEQYF
TRBV6-5	NA	TRBJ2-1	NA	TGTGCCGGCAGCCTTTCAGGAGGTTACTTCAATGAGCAGTTCTTC	CAGSLSGGYFNEQFF
TRBV10-3	NA	TRBJ2-3	TRBD2	TGTGTCATCAGTGAGTCGCTAGCGGGAGTCACGGGGACGCAGTATTTT	CVISESLAGVTGTQYF
TRBV24-1	NA	TRBJ1-5	NA	TGTGCCATCAGTGATTTGTGTAGTAAAACAGGTAATCAGCTCCAGCATTTT	CAISDLCSKTGNQLQHF
TRBV4-1	NA	TRBJ2-2	NA	TGCGCCAGCAGCCAAGAGGGCTCGACAGGTCCCACTGTGGAGCTGTTTTTT	CASSQEGSTGPTVELFF
TRBV5-1	many	TRBJ2-1	NA	TGCGCCAGCAGCTTGAACACCAACAATGAGCAGTTCTTC	CASSLNTNNEQFF
TRBV28	NA	TRBJ1-4	NA	TGTGTCAGCAGTTTGTTTCAGCCTAATGAAAAACTGCTTTTT	CVSSLFQPNEKLLF
TRBV6-5	NA	TRBJ1-4	TRBD1	TGTGTCAGCATCCATTTTAATCCAGGGGGCTCTAATGAAAAACTGTTTTTT	CVSIHFNPGGSNEKLFF
TRBV7-9	many	TRBJ2-1	TRBD2	TGTGCCAGCAGCGACTTGACTAGCGGGAAGGTCGGTGAGCAGTTCTTC	CASSDLTSGKVGEQFF
TRBV11-1	medium-sized	TRBJ2-1	TRBD2	TGTGCCAGCAGCTTAGGGAGGACTAGCGGCCCTGAGCAGTTCTTC	CASSLGRTSGPEQFF
TRBV12-3/TRBV12-4	many	TRBJ2-7	NA	TGTGCCAGCAGAAGCTTGACAGCGAGCTACGAGCAGTACTTC	CASRSLTASYEQYF
TRBV29-1	NA	TRBJ2-1	NA	TGTAGCGTTGAAGAGTCGATTAGGTTCATCAATGAGCAGTTCTTC	CSVEESIRFINEQFF
TRBV4-1	NA	TRBJ2-3	TRBD2	TGCGCTAGCAGTCAAGTGCCGGGAGACGCTACTAGCGCAGATACGCAGTATTTT	CASSQVPGDATSADTQYF
TRBV5-6	NA	TRBJ1-2	NA	TGTGCCAGCAGCTTGAGGCCATATGGCTACACCTTC	CASSLRPYGYTF
TRBV29-1	NA	TRBJ1-1	NA	TGCAGCCTAGCCCACGGGGACTATACTGAAGCTTTCTTT	CSLAHGDYTEAFF